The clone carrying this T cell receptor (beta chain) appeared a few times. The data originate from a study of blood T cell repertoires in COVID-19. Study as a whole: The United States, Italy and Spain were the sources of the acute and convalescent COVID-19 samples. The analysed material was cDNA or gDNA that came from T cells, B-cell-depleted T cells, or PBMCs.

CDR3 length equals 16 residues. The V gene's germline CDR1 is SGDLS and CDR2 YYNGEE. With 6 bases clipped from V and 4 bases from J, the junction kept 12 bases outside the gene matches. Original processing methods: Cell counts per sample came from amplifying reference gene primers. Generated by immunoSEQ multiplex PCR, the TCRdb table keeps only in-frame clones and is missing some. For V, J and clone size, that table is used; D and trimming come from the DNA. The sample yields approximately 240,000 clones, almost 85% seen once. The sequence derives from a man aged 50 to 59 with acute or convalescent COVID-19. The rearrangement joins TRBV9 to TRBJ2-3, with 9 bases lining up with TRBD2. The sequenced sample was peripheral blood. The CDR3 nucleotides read TGTGCCAGCAACTCCGGAAGCGGGGGGAGGCCAGATACGCAGTATTTT. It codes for CASNSGSGGRPDTQYF.